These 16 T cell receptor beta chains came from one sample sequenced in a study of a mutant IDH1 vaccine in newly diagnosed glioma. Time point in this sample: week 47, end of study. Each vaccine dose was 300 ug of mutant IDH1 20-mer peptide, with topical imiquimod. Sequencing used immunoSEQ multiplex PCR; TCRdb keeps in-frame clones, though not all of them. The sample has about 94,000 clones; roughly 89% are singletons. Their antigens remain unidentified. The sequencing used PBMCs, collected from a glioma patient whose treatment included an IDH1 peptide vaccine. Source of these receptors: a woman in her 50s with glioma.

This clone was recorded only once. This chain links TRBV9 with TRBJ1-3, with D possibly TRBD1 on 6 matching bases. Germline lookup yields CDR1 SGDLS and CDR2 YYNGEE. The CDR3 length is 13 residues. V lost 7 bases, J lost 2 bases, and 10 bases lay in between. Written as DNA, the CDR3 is TGTGCCAGCCAGGGGTCCCCTGGAAACACCATATATTTT. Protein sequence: CASQGSPGNTIYF.

Here the CDR3 DNA reads TGTGCCAGCAGCTACCGGACAGGGTCAGGTGAAGCTTTCTTT. It specifies CASSYRTGSGEAFF. The chain combines TRBV7-2 with TRBJ1-1; 8 nucleotides match TRBD1. Germline V lookup: CDR1 SGHTA, CDR2 FQGNSA. Trimming at V came to 4 bases and at J to 7 bases, leaving 8 bases not matched to a gene. This CDR3 has 14 amino acids.

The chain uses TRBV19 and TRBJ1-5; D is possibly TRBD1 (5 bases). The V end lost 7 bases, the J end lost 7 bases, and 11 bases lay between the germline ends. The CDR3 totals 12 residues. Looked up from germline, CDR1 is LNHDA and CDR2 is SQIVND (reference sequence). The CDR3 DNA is TGTGCCAGTATGGGGGAGGGACAGCCCCAGCATTTT. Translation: CASMGEGQPQHF.

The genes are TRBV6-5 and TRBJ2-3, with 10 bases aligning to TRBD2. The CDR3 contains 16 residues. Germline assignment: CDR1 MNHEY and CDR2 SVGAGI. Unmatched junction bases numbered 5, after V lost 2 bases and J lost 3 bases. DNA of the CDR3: TGTGCCAGCAGTTACGGAGCGGGAGGGCCTACAGATACGCAGTATTTT. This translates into CASSYGAGGPTDTQYF.

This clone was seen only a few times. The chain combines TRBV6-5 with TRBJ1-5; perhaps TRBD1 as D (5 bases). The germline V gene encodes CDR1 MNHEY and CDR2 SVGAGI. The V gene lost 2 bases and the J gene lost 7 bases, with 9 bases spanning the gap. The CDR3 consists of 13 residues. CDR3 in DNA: TGTGCCAGCAGTTACAATGAGGGGCAGCCCCAGCATTTT. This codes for CASSYNEGQPQHF.

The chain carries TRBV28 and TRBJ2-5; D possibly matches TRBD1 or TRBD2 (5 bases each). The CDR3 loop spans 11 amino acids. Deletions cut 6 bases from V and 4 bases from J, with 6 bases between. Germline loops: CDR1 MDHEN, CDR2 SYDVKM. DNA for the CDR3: TGTGCCAGCAGGAGGGGAGAGACCCAGTACTTC. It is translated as CASRRGETQYF.

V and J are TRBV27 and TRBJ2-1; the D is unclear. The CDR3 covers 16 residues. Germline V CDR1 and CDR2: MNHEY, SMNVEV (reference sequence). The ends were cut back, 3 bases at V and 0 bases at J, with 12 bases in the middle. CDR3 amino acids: CASSFRGLSSYNEQFF. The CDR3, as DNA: TGTGCCAGCAGTTTTCGTGGCCTAAGCTCCTACAATGAGCAGTTCTTC.

CDR3 DNA: TGTGCCAGCAGTTACTCGTACAGGGGGCTTGGGGAGACCCAGTACTTC. This translates into CASSYSYRGLGETQYF. The chain has TRBV6-5 and TRBJ2-5; TRBD1 matches at 9 bases. Per germline, CDR1 MNHEY and CDR2 SVGAGI. This CDR3 is built from 16 residues. V gave up 0 bases and J gave up 5 bases; unmatched junction bases: 7.

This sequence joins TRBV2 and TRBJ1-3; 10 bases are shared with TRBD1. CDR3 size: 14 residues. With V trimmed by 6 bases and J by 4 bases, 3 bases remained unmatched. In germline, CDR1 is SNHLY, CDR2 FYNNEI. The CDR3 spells CASSRQGAGNTIYF. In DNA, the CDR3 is TGTGCCAGCAGCCGACAGGGGGCGGGAAACACCATATATTTT.

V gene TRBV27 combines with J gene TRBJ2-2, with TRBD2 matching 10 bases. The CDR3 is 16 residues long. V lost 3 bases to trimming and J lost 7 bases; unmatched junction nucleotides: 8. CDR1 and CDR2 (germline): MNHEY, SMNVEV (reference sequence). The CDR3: CASSFVSGRISGELFF. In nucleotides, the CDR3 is TGTGCCAGCAGTTTTGTTAGCGGGAGGATTAGCGGGGAGCTGTTTTTT.

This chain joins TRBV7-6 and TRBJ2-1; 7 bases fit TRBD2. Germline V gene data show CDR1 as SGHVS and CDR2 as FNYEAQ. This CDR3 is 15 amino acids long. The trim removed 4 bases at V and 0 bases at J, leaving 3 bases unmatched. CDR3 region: CASSSLAVSYNEQFF. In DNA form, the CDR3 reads TGTGCCAGCAGCTCCCTAGCGGTCTCCTACAATGAGCAGTTCTTC.

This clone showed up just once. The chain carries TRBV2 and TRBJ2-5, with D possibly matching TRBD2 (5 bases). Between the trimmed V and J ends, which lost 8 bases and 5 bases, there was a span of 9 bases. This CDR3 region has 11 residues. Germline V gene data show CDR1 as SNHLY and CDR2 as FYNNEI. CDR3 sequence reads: CASAVAETQYF. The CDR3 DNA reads TGTGCCAGCGCAGTAGCGGAGACCCAGTACTTC.

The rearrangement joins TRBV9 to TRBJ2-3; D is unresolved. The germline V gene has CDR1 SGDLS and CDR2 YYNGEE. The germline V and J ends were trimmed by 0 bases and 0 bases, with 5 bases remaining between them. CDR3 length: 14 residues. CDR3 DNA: TGTGCCAGCAGCGTAGCAGCTAGCACAGATACGCAGTATTTT. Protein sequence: CASSVAASTDTQYF.

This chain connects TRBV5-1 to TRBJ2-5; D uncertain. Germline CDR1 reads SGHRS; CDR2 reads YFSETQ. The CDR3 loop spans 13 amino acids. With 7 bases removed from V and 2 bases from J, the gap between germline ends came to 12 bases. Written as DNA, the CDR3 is TGCGCCAGCCACCTGGCCCCTCAAGAGACCCAGTACTTC. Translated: CASHLAPQETQYF. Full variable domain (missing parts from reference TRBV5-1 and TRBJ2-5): KAGVTQTPRYLIKTRGQQVTLSCSPISGHRSVSWYQQTPGQGLQFLFEYFSETQRNKGNFPGRFSGRQFSNSRSEMNVSTLELGDSALYLCASHLAPQETQYFGPGTRLLVL.

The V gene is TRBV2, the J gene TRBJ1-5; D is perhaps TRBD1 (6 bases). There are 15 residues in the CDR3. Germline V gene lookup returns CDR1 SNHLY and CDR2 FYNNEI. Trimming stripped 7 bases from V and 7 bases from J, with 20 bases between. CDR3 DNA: TGTGCCAGCAATCGAGGGGGGCAGGGTGGCCAGCCCCAGCATTTT. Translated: CASNRGGQGGQPQHF. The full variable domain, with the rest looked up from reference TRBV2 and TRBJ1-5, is EPEVTQTPSHQVTQMGQEVILRCVPISNHLYFYWYRQILGQKVEFLVSFYNNEISEKSEIFDDQFSVERPDGSNFTLKIRSTKLEDSAMYFCASNRGGQGGQPQHFGDGTRLSIL.

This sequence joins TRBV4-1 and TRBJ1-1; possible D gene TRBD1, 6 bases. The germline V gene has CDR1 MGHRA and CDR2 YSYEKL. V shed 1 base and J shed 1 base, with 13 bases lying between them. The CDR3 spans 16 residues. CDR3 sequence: CASSQGQGSWNTEAFF. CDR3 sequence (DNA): TGCGCCAGCAGCCAAGGCCAGGGGTCATGGAACACTGAAGCTTTCTTT.